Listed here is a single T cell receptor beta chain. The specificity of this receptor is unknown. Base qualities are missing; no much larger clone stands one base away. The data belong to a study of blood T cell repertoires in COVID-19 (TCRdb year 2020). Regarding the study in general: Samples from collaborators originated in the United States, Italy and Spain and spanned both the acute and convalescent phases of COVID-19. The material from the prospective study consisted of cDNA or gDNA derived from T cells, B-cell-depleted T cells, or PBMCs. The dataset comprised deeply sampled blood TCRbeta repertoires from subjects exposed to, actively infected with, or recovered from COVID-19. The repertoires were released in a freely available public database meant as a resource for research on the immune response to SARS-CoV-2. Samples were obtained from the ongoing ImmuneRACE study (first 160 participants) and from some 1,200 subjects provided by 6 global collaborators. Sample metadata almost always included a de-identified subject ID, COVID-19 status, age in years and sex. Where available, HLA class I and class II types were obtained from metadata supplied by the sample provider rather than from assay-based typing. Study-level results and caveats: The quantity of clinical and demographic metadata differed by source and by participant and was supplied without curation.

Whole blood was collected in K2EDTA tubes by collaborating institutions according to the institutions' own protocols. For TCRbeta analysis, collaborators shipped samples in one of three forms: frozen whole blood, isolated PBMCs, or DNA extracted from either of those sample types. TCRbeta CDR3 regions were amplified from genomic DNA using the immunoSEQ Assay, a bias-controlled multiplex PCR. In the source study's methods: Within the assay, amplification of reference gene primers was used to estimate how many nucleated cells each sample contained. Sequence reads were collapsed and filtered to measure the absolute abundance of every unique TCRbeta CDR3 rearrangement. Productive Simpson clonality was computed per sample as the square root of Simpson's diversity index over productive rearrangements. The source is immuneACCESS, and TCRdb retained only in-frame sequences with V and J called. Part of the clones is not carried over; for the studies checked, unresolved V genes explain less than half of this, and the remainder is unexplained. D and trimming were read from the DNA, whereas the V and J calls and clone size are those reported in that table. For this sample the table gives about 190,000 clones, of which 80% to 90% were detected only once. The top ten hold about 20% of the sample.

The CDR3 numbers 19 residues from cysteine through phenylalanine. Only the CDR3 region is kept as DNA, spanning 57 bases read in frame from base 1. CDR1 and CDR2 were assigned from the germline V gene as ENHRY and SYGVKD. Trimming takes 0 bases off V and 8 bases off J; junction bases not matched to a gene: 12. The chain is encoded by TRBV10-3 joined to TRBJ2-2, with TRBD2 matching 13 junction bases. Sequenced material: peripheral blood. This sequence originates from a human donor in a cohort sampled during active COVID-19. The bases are TGTGCCATCAGTGAGTCCCGGACTAGCGGGGGACCCACGCCGGGGGAGCTGTTTTTT. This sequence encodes CAISESRTSGGPTPGELFF.